Each of the 6 T cell receptor beta chains below was sequenced from the same sample in a study of blood T cell repertoires in COVID-19. The data were produced by immunoSEQ multiplex PCR, yet TCRdb's version contains in-frame clones alone and is incomplete. The sample lists some 240,000 clones; 85% were seen once. Specimen: PBMCs or T cells enriched from blood (not recorded which). These receptors were taken from a woman aged 45-60 years who had been exposed to COVID-19.

V and J are TRBV19 and TRBJ2-3; maybe TRBD1 (6 bases). Trimming pared 7 bases from V and 0 bases from J, leaving 14 bases between. The CDR3 length is 15 residues. Germline values: CDR1 LNHDA, CDR2 SQIVND (reference sequence). CDR3 amino acids: CASTTGTTSTDTQYF. DNA of the CDR3: TGTGCCAGTACTACAGGGACCACTAGCACAGATACGCAGTATTTT.

This chain joins TRBV10-3 and TRBJ1-3; unclear D gene. This CDR3 has 12 amino acids. Trimming took 8 bases from V and 0 from J, leaving 5 bases between them. The V gene's germline CDR1 is ENHRY and CDR2 SYGVKD. CDR3 in DNA: TGTGCCATCGGCCCCTCTGGAAACACCATATATTTT. Its translation is CAIGPSGNTIYF.

The V gene is TRBV5-1, the J gene TRBJ1-1; TRBD1 matches at 7 bases. This CDR3 region has 15 residues. J gave up 1 base and V 4 bases, and 7 bases lay outside the gene matches. Germline assignment: CDR1 SGHRS and CDR2 YFSETQ. The CDR3 bases are TGCGCCAGCAGCCCGACAGGGTACAGGAACACTGAAGCTTTCTTT. Protein: CASSPTGYRNTEAFF.

The chain joins TRBV4-3 to TRBJ2-7; possible D gene TRBD1, 5 bases. The CDR3 has 15 residues. Germline assignment: CDR1 LGHNA and CDR2 YSLEER. The germline V and J ends were trimmed by 1 base and 6 bases, with 16 bases remaining between them. For the CDR3, the DNA is TGCGCCAGCAGCCAAGGGGGCGCAAATAATTTCGAGCAGTACTTC. It is translated as CASSQGGANNFEQYF.

The chain is built from TRBV18 and TRBJ1-3; D is uncertain. The CDR3 extends over 15 amino acids. With 2 bases removed from V and 4 bases from J, the gap between germline ends came to 12 bases. The V gene's germline CDR1 is KGHSH and CDR2 LQKENI. The CDR3 sequence is CASSPGGATGNTIYF. The CDR3 bases are TGTGCCAGCTCACCAGGCGGAGCCACGGGAAACACCATATATTTT.

The chain uses TRBV11-2 and TRBJ2-3; TRBD2 matches at 8 bases. V lost 3 bases, J lost 14 bases, and 7 bases stayed unmatched. Per the germline V gene, CDR1 is SGHAT and CDR2 is FQNNGV. The CDR3 is made up of 12 amino acids. The CDR3 DNA reads as TGTGCCAGCAGCTTCGGGGGGGCCCACTGGTATTTT. As protein: CASSFGGAHWYF.